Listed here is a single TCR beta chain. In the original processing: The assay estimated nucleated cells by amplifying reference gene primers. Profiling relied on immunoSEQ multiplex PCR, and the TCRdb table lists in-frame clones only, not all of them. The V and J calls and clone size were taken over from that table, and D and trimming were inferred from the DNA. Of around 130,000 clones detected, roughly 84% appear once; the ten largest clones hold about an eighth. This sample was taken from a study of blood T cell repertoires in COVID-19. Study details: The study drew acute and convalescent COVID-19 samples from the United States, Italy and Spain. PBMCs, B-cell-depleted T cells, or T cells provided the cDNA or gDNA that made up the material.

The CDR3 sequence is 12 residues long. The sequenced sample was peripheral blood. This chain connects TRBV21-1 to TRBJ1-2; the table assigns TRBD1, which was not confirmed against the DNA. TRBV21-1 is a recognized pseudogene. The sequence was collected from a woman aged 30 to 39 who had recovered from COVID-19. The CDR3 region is CEGDHTGWGYTF. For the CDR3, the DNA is TGTGAGGGCGATCACACAGGGTGGGGCTACACCTTC.